This record covers a single T cell receptor (beta chain). V gave up 8 bases and J gave up 5 bases, with 19 bases separating them. The CDR3 has 15 residues. Germline CDR1 and CDR2: ENHRY and SYGVKD. The data belong to a study of identical twins. Only healthy Caucasians were enrolled as donors. Template switching added a universal primer binding site, and final cDNA carried unique molecular identifiers. TCRdb redid the calling of the 5' RACE reads with MiXCR, one entry per CDR3 protein. The sample carries 1.5 million to 2 million distinct CDR3 sequences, roughly 35% recorded once. The receptor's source is a newborn girl in good health. This chain connects TRBV10-3 to TRBJ2-1; possible D gene TRBD2, 5 bases. Sequencing was done on a sample of cord blood. CDR3 region: CAISPWERFNNEQFF. CDR3 nucleotide sequence: TGTGCCATCTCTCCATGGGAGAGGTTTAACAATGAGCAGTTCTTC.